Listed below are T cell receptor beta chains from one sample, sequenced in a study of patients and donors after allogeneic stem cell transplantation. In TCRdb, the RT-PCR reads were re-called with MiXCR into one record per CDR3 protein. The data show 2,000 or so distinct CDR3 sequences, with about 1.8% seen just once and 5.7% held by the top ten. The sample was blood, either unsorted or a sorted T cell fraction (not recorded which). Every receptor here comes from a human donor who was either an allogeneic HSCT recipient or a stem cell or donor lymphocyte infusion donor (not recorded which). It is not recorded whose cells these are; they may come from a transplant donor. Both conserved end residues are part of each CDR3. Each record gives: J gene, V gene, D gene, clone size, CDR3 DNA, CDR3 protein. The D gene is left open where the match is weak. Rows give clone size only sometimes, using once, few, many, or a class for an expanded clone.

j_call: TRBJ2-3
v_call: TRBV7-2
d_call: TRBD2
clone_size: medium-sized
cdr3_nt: TGTGCCAGCAGCTTAGAACTAGCGGGGGCCAGAGATACGCAGTATTTT
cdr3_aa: CASSLELAGARDTQYF

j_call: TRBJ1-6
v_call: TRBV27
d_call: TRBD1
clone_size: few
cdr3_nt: TGTGCCAGCAGCCGCCGGACAGGGCCCGGTAATTCACCCCTCCACTTT
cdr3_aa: CASSRRTGPGNSPLHF

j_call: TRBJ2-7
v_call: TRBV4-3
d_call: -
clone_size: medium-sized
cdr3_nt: TGCGCCAGCAGCCAAGATAACTTCTCCTACGAGCAGTACTTC
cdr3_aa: CASSQDNFSYEQYF

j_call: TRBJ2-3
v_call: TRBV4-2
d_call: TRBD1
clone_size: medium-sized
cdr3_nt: TGTGCCAGCAGCCAAGAGATTGCGGGACAGGGAGTCACAGATACGCAGTATTTT
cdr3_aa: CASSQEIAGQGVTDTQYF

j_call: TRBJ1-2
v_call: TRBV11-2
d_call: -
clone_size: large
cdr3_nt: TGTGCCAGCAGCTTAGCCGGGCAAACCCTCTATGGCTACACCTTC
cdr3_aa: CASSLAGQTLYGYTF

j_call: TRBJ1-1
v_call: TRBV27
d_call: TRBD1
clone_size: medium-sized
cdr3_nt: TGTGCCAGCAGCCCTCGACAGGGAGGGACCACCGATGAAGCTTTCTTT
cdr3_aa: CASSPRQGGTTDEAFF

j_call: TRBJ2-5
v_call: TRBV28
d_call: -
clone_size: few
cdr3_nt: TGTGCCAGCACCCCGACCCGCGGGAAAGAGACCCAGTACTTC
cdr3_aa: CASTPTRGKETQYF

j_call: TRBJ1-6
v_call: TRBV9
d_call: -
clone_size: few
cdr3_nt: TGTGCCAGCAGCGTGGACACCGATAATTCACCCCTCCACTTT
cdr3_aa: CASSVDTDNSPLHF

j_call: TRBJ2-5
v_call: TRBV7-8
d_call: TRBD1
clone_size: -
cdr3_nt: TGTGCCAGCAGCTACCGACAGGGATCTCAAGAGACCCAGTACTTC
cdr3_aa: CASSYRQGSQETQYF

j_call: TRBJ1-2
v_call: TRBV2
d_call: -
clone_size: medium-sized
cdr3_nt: TGTGCCAGTCGGACAGTCCTGGTCTATGGCTACACCTTC
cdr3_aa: CASRTVLVYGYTF

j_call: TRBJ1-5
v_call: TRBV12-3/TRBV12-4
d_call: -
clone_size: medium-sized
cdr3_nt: TGTGCCAGCAGCCCATGGGGGGCCGCTGGTAATCAGCCCCAGCATTTT
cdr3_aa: CASSPWGAAGNQPQHF